This T cell receptor beta chain was obtained from a study of response to subunit inactivated influenza vaccine listed by TCRdb under 2018. Describing the broader study: To follow how T cells responded to a trivalent subunit inactivated influenza vaccine, the researchers relied on deep quantitative profiling of the T cell receptor repertoire.

Broad study findings and their caveats: According to the authors, only a limited number of new T cells may be recruited by each seasonal influenza vaccination.

There are a few counts of this clonotype. The antigen it recognizes is unknown. Base qualities were left out, and no much larger clone turns up one base away. CDR1 and CDR2 are read off the germline V gene as MDHEN and SYDVKM. The V end gives up 5 bases and the J end 1 base, leaving 8 bases in the junction not matched to a gene. The CDR3 has 17 amino acids, counting the end cysteine and phenylalanine. The kept DNA is CDR3 alone, 51 bases in frame from the first base. Library generation was performed with RT-PCR. Instrument used: Illumina HiSeq 2500. TCRdb's own reprocessing of the public reads used fastp at Q25 and MiXCR and kept productive beta chains. Entries are consolidated by CDR3 protein sequence, retaining the most common genes and DNA. The sample table contains a few hundred thousand distinct CDR3 sequences; only one count was recorded for 10% to 12% of them. The ten largest clones take up approximately 11% of the sample.

The same data also went into a second study, on T cells expressing NK-cell markers. As described in the second report: TCR beta cDNA libraries were made by 5'RACE template switching that added a universal primer site and unique molecular identifiers. Three sorted T-cell subsets (CD3+CD56+NKG2C+, CD3+CD56+NKG2C- and CD3+CD56-NKG2C+) from several donors had their TCR beta-chain repertoires profiled. Of the eight sequenced donors, seven were found to be HCMV-seropositive and one was found to be HCMV-seronegative. In several experiments an anti-gammadeltaTCR antibody was added to restrict sorting to alphabetaTCR-expressing T cells. In more than five donors, the dominant CD3+CD56+NKG2C+ clonotypes were found to rank among the top 10 CD8+ clonotypes and to make up roughly 1.0-8% of CD8+ T cells. Those dominant clonotypes were again the most abundant among CD3+CD56-NKG2C+ cells in a handful of donors, at 28.3-60.1%. Whether the expanded NKG2C-expressing T cell clones were specific for HCMV antigens was left unclear. The study sequenced eight donors, all healthy volunteers chosen at random: three men and five women. A commercial ELISA kit detecting HCMV-specific IgG in serum was used to determine HCMV serostatus. Ficoll density gradient centrifugation was used to isolate peripheral blood mononuclear cells from blood. For 5 or 6 donors, unsorted PBMC were also used to sequence bulk peripheral blood T-cell repertoires. Priming for cDNA synthesis came from the TCR beta constant segment, and two successive PCR amplification steps followed. Sequencing of the libraries produced 2 x 150 bp reads on Illumina HiSeq 2000/2500, MiSeq or NextSeq. MIGEC was used to demultiplex reads and group reads by UMI, and MiTCR was used to assemble and quantify clonotypes. To remove erroneous sequences, TCR cDNA sequences were retained only when supported by two or more reads. The tcR package was used for downstream repertoire analysis, and clonotypes were matched between fractions using CDR3 nucleotide sequence together with V segment. VDJmatch was used to annotate antigen specificity against VDJdb, with one amino acid substitution in CDR3 allowed.

This sequence was found in a man aged 50 to 59 who received an inactivated influenza vaccine. Donor details come from another sample of the same person, matched by shared clones. The chain uses TRBV28 and TRBJ2-1; 10 bases in the middle match TRBD2. This specimen consisted of PBMCs from blood, obtained on the day of vaccination. This receptor carries the CDR3 CASSPLAGGGSYNEQFF. DNA sequence: TGTGCCAGCAGTCCTTTAGCGGGAGGAGGGTCCTACAATGAGCAGTTCTTC. Full variable domain (CDR3 extended with the reference TRBV28 and TRBJ2-1 proteins): DVKVTQSSRYLVKRTGEKVFLECVQDMDHENMFWYRQDPGLGLRLIYFSYDVKMKEKGDIPEGYSVSREKKERFSLILESASTNQTSMYLCASSPLAGGGSYNEQFFGPGTRLTVL.